The clone carrying this TCR beta chain was seen more than once but under ten times. The record originates from a study of T cell responses to AZD1222 COVID-19 vaccine. TCRdb's copy holds only in-frame clones and misses some; the assay was immunoSEQ multiplex PCR. This table holds more than 70,000 clones, roughly 87% found once. Germline CDR1 is SGDLS and CDR2 is YYNGEE. This CDR3 has 16 amino acids. V trimming: 2 bases; J trimming: 7 bases; junction bases outside the gene matches: 7. J is TRBJ1-6 and V is TRBV9, with TRBD1 matching over 9 bases. This receptor was taken from an adult who received the AZD1222 COVID-19 vaccine. The sequencing used peripheral blood, collected 28 days after the second AZD1222 dose. DNA of the CDR3: TGTGCCAGCAGCGTTGGGACAGGGACGGAAAATTCACCCCTCCACTTT. As protein: CASSVGTGTENSPLHF.